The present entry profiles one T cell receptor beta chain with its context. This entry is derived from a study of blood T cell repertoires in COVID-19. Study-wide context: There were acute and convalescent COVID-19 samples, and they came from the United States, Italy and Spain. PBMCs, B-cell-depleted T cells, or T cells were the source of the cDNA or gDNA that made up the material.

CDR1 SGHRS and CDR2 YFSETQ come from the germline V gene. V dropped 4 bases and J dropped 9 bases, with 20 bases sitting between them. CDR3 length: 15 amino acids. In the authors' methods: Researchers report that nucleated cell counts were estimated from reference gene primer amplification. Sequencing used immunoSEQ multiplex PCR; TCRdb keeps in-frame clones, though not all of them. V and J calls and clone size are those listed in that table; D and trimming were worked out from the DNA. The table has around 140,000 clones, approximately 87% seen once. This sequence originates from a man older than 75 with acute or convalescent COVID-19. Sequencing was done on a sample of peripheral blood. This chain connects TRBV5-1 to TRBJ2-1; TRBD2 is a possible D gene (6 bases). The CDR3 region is CASSGGAGPPAEQFF. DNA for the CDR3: TGCGCCAGCAGCGGCGGGGCGGGCCCCCCTGCTGAGCAGTTCTTC.